Sequencing of this T cell receptor beta chain was carried out in a study of identifying expanded T cells in peripheral blood. The germline V gene encodes CDR1 MNHNY and CDR2 SVGAGI (reference sequence). CDR3 length: 14 residues. J was trimmed by 7 bases and V by 2 bases; bases with no gene match: 3. Produced via immunoSEQ multiplex PCR; TCRdb's table is partial and in-frame only. The data hold about 130,000 clones, with approximately 86% observed a single time. This chain joins TRBV6-6 and TRBJ2-7; 12 positions agree with TRBD2. This sequence was found in a person aged 18 to 75 in good health. The sample was blood. The CDR3 region is CASSYLAGGDEQYF. The CDR3 region has the DNA TGTGCCAGCAGTTACCTAGCGGGAGGGGATGAGCAGTACTTC.